The rows below give T cell receptor beta chains drawn from one sample of a study of cytomegalovirus exposure and HLA in healthy donors. Here immunoSEQ multiplex PCR was the method, and the copy in TCRdb shows in-frame clones only, minus some. The sample has roughly 300,000 clones, 88% seen once. Sequenced material: PBMCs. The source of these receptors is a woman aged 18-30 years in good health and CMV-seronegative. Each CDR3 is given without its conserved first and last residue.

j_call	v_call	cdr3_length	cdr3_aa
TRBJ1-1	TRBV11-2	12	ASTGGQGYTEAF
TRBJ2-5	TRBV6-6	14	ASSSKNFDRQETQY
TRBJ2-7	TRBV25-1	9	ASSESAGSY
TRBJ2-7	TRBV7-6	12	ASSPGQGGYEQY
TRBJ1-2	TRBV11-2	15	ASSLAGGAGRAYGYT
TRBJ2-1	TRBV5-1	14	ASSLAGSSGTHEQF
TRBJ2-1	TRBV29-1	9	SVHSANEQF
TRBJ2-7	TRBV28	17	ASSRMNTVGTSGTYEQY
TRBJ2-7	TRBV27	10	ASSRRGYEQY
TRBJ2-7	TRBV5-1	14	ASSLSGGAASYEQY
TRBJ1-1	TRBV30	11	ACAGLGDTEAF
TRBJ1-4	TRBV27	14	ASSSPIKGPGEKLF
TRBJ2-7	TRBV6-5	12	ASNTLAGGYEQY
TRBJ2-3	TRBV29-1	11	SVGGRSTDTQY
TRBJ2-7	TRBV5-6	14	ASSLLPSGTLYEQY
TRBJ1-2	TRBV14	13	ASSQGIVGTDGYT
TRBJ2-7	TRBV30	16	AWSGQTGTSGGYYEQY
TRBJ1-4	TRBV5-8	12	ASSLRATNEKLF
TRBJ2-2	TRBV5-1	14	ASRGSGMVSSGELF
TRBJ2-5	TRBV30	9	AWSPKETQY
TRBJ2-6	TRBV30	14	AWSVRRTSGANVLT
TRBJ2-1	TRBV27	15	ASSSLTSGRADNEQF
TRBJ2-7	TRBV5-6	15	ASSTLEGLGVSYEQY
TRBJ2-3	TRBV18	11	ASSPRETDTQY
TRBJ2-5	TRBV10-3	15	AISVGTSGTPGAAQY
TRBJ2-7	TRBV10-3	13	AISEGERGSYEQY
TRBJ2-7	TRBV28	15	ASSPPAGGPNAYEQY
TRBJ2-5	TRBV6-5	12	ASHGLTRGETQY
TRBJ2-5	TRBV14	14	ASSQEQGRRWETQY
TRBJ1-4	TRBV28	13	ASSLSDREIEKLF
TRBJ2-5	TRBV25-1	13	ASSEGAGIQETQY
TRBJ2-1	TRBV11-2	13	ASSLNSLRAVEQF